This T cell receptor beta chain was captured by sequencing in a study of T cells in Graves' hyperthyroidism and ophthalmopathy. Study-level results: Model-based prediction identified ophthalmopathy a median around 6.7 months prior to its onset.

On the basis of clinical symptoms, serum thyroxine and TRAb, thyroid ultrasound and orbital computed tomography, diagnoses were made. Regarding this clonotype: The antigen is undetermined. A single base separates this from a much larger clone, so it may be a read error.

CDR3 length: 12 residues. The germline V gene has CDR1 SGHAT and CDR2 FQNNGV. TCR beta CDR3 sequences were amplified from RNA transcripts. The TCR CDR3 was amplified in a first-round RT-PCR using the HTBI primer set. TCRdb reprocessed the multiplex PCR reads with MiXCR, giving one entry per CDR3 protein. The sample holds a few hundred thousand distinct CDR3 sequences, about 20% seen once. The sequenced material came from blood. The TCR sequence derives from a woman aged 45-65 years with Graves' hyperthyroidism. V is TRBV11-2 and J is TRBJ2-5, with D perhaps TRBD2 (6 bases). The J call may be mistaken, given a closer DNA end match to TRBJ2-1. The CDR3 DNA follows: TGTGCCAGCAGAAGGGACTTAGAGACCCAGTTCTTC. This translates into CASRRDLETQFF.